Listed below are T cell receptor beta chains from one sample, sequenced in a study of T cell responses to AZD1222 COVID-19 vaccine. TCRdb keeps only in-frame clones here, not all; method: immunoSEQ multiplex PCR. The table has 170,000 or so clones, 90% seen once. The sample consisted of peripheral blood, taken on day 0 of AZD1222 vaccination. These receptors all come from an adult in good health. The CDR3 runs from the conserved cysteine through the conserved F or W. A D gene is named only where the DNA matches it firmly. Clone sizes are given selectively: once, few, many, or a class where the clone is expanded.

v_gene	d_gene	j_gene	abundance	CDR3aa	CDR3nt
TRBV19	-	TRBJ2-7	-	CASRTRGAPGGDEQYF	TGTGCCAGTAGGACAAGGGGGGCCCCGGGTGGCGACGAGCAGTACTTC
TRBV7-9	-	TRBJ2-7	-	CASSLGPYSYEQYF	TGTGCCAGCAGCTTAGGGCCCTACTCCTACGAGCAGTACTTC
TRBV19	-	TRBJ2-7	-	CATGPRGNEQYF	TGTGCCACCGGGCCCAGGGGCAACGAGCAGTACTTC
TRBV6-1	-	TRBJ1-1	-	CASSEPTGWTEAFF	TGTGCCAGCAGTGAGCCGACGGGATGGACTGAAGCTTTCTTT
TRBV7-3	-	TRBJ2-7	once	CASSLDREGHEQYF	TGTGCCAGCAGCTTGGACAGGGAGGGTCACGAGCAGTACTTC
TRBV19	-	TRBJ2-2	-	CASSSSHGANTGELFF	TGTGCCAGTAGTAGCAGTCACGGGGCGAACACCGGGGAGCTGTTTTTT
TRBV12-1	-	TRBJ1-2	-	CASSGQGALGVGYTF	TGTGCCAGCAGCGGACAGGGGGCGCTTGGAGTCGGCTACACCTTC
TRBV2	TRBD2	TRBJ2-7	-	CASRGDGSYEQYF	TGTGCCAGCCGGGGGGACGGCTCCTACGAGCAGTACTTC
TRBV29-1	-	TRBJ1-3	-	CSVGVSWGSGNTIYF	TGCAGCGTTGGGGTGTCTTGGGGATCTGGAAACACCATATATTTT
TRBV6-5	-	TRBJ1-2	-	CASSYSRGVNYGYTF	TGTGCCAGCAGTTACTCGCGGGGGGTAAATTATGGCTACACCTTC
TRBV5-4	-	TRBJ2-1	-	CASSPKVARGEQFF	TGTGCCAGCAGCCCGAAGGTGGCGAGGGGGGAGCAGTTCTTC
TRBV7-9	TRBD2	TRBJ2-5	-	CASSSTRGGRETQYF	TGTGCCAGCAGCTCCACCCGCGGGGGGAGGGAGACCCAGTACTTC
TRBV3-1/TRBV3-2	TRBD1	TRBJ1-4	-	CASSQDQGVGEKLFF	TGTGCCAGCAGCCAAGATCAGGGGGTTGGTGAAAAACTGTTTTTT